This T cell receptor beta chain emerged from a study of blood T cells in healthy people across ages. V was trimmed by 5 bases and J by 3 bases, leaving 23 bases between them. CDR1 SEHNR and CDR2 FQNEAQ come from the germline V gene (reference sequence). The CDR3 contains 17 residues. Alongside a J-beta primer mix, a sample-barcoded 5' primer served in a second PCR lasting about 6 to 11 cycles. TCRdb called the 5' RACE reads again in MiXCR, with one record for every CDR3 protein. Here the sample spans some 930,000 distinct CDR3 sequences, about 28% being singletons. The same sample was also used in a study of T cells of mothers and their children.

V gene TRBV7-9 combines with J gene TRBJ2-7; D call uncertain. The sequencing sample was made of blood. This receptor was taken from a middle-aged woman in good health. DNA for the CDR3: TGTGCCAGCAGCCCAACCCGAAACCCCAGACAAGTCTACGAGCAGTACTTC. Protein product: CASSPTRNPRQVYEQYF.